The 5 T cell receptor beta chains below all came from one sample that was sequenced in a study of cytomegalovirus exposure and HLA in healthy donors. The PCR had 60 Vbeta and 13 Jbeta primers. Some clones are missing from TCRdb's copy, which holds only in-frame ones; the method was immunoSEQ multiplex PCR. Its table lists about 200,000 clones. Input material: PBMCs. These receptor sequences come from a boy between 10 and 17 years old in good health and CMV-seronegative.

The chain combines TRBV5-4 with TRBJ2-6; D not resolved. This CDR3 spans 14 amino acids. Trimming left V 4 bases short and J 0 bases short, with 5 bases between. The germline gives CDR1 SGHNT, CDR2 YYREEE (reference sequence). The DNA of the CDR3 is TGTGCCAGCAGCGAGTACTCTGGGGCCAACGTCCTGACTTTC. It yields the protein CASSEYSGANVLTF.

V is TRBV29-1 and J is TRBJ2-3; tentatively, D is TRBD1 (6 bases). Looked up from germline, CDR1 is SQVTM and CDR2 is ANQGSEA. The CDR3 is made up of 14 amino acids. Trimming cost V 4 bases and J 0 bases, with 11 bases left between them. CDR3 DNA: TGCAGCGTTGTCAGGGGCCTTAGCACAGATACGCAGTATTTT. Protein product: CSVVRGLSTDTQYF.

The chain recombines TRBV28 with TRBJ1-1, with 7 positions matching TRBD1. CDR3 length equals 16 residues. V lost 7 bases to trimming and J lost 5 bases; unmatched junction nucleotides: 16. Per germline, CDR1 MDHEN and CDR2 SYDVKM. The CDR3: CASIPRGIRLMTEAFF. CDR3 DNA: TGTGCCAGCATACCCAGGGGGATACGTTTAATGACTGAAGCTTTCTTT.

V and J are TRBV10-1 and TRBJ1-1; D not resolved. V lost 2 bases and J lost 1, with 5 bases in between. The CDR3 length is 13 residues. The V gene's germline CDR1 is WNHNN and CDR2 SYGVQD (reference sequence). In nucleotides, the CDR3 is TGCGCCAGCAGTGAGGGAGAGAACACTGAAGCTTTCTTT. Encoded protein: CASSEGENTEAFF.

The V and J genes are TRBV5-6 and TRBJ1-6; 7 nucleotides line up with TRBD1. J lost 4 bases, V lost 4 bases, and 2 bases had no gene match. Germline V gene sequence: CDR1 SGHDT, CDR2 YYEEEE. CDR3 length: 14 amino acids. CDR3 sequence reads: CASSRDSYNSPLHF. CDR3 DNA sequence: TGTGCCAGCAGCCGGGACAGTTATAATTCACCCCTCCACTTT.